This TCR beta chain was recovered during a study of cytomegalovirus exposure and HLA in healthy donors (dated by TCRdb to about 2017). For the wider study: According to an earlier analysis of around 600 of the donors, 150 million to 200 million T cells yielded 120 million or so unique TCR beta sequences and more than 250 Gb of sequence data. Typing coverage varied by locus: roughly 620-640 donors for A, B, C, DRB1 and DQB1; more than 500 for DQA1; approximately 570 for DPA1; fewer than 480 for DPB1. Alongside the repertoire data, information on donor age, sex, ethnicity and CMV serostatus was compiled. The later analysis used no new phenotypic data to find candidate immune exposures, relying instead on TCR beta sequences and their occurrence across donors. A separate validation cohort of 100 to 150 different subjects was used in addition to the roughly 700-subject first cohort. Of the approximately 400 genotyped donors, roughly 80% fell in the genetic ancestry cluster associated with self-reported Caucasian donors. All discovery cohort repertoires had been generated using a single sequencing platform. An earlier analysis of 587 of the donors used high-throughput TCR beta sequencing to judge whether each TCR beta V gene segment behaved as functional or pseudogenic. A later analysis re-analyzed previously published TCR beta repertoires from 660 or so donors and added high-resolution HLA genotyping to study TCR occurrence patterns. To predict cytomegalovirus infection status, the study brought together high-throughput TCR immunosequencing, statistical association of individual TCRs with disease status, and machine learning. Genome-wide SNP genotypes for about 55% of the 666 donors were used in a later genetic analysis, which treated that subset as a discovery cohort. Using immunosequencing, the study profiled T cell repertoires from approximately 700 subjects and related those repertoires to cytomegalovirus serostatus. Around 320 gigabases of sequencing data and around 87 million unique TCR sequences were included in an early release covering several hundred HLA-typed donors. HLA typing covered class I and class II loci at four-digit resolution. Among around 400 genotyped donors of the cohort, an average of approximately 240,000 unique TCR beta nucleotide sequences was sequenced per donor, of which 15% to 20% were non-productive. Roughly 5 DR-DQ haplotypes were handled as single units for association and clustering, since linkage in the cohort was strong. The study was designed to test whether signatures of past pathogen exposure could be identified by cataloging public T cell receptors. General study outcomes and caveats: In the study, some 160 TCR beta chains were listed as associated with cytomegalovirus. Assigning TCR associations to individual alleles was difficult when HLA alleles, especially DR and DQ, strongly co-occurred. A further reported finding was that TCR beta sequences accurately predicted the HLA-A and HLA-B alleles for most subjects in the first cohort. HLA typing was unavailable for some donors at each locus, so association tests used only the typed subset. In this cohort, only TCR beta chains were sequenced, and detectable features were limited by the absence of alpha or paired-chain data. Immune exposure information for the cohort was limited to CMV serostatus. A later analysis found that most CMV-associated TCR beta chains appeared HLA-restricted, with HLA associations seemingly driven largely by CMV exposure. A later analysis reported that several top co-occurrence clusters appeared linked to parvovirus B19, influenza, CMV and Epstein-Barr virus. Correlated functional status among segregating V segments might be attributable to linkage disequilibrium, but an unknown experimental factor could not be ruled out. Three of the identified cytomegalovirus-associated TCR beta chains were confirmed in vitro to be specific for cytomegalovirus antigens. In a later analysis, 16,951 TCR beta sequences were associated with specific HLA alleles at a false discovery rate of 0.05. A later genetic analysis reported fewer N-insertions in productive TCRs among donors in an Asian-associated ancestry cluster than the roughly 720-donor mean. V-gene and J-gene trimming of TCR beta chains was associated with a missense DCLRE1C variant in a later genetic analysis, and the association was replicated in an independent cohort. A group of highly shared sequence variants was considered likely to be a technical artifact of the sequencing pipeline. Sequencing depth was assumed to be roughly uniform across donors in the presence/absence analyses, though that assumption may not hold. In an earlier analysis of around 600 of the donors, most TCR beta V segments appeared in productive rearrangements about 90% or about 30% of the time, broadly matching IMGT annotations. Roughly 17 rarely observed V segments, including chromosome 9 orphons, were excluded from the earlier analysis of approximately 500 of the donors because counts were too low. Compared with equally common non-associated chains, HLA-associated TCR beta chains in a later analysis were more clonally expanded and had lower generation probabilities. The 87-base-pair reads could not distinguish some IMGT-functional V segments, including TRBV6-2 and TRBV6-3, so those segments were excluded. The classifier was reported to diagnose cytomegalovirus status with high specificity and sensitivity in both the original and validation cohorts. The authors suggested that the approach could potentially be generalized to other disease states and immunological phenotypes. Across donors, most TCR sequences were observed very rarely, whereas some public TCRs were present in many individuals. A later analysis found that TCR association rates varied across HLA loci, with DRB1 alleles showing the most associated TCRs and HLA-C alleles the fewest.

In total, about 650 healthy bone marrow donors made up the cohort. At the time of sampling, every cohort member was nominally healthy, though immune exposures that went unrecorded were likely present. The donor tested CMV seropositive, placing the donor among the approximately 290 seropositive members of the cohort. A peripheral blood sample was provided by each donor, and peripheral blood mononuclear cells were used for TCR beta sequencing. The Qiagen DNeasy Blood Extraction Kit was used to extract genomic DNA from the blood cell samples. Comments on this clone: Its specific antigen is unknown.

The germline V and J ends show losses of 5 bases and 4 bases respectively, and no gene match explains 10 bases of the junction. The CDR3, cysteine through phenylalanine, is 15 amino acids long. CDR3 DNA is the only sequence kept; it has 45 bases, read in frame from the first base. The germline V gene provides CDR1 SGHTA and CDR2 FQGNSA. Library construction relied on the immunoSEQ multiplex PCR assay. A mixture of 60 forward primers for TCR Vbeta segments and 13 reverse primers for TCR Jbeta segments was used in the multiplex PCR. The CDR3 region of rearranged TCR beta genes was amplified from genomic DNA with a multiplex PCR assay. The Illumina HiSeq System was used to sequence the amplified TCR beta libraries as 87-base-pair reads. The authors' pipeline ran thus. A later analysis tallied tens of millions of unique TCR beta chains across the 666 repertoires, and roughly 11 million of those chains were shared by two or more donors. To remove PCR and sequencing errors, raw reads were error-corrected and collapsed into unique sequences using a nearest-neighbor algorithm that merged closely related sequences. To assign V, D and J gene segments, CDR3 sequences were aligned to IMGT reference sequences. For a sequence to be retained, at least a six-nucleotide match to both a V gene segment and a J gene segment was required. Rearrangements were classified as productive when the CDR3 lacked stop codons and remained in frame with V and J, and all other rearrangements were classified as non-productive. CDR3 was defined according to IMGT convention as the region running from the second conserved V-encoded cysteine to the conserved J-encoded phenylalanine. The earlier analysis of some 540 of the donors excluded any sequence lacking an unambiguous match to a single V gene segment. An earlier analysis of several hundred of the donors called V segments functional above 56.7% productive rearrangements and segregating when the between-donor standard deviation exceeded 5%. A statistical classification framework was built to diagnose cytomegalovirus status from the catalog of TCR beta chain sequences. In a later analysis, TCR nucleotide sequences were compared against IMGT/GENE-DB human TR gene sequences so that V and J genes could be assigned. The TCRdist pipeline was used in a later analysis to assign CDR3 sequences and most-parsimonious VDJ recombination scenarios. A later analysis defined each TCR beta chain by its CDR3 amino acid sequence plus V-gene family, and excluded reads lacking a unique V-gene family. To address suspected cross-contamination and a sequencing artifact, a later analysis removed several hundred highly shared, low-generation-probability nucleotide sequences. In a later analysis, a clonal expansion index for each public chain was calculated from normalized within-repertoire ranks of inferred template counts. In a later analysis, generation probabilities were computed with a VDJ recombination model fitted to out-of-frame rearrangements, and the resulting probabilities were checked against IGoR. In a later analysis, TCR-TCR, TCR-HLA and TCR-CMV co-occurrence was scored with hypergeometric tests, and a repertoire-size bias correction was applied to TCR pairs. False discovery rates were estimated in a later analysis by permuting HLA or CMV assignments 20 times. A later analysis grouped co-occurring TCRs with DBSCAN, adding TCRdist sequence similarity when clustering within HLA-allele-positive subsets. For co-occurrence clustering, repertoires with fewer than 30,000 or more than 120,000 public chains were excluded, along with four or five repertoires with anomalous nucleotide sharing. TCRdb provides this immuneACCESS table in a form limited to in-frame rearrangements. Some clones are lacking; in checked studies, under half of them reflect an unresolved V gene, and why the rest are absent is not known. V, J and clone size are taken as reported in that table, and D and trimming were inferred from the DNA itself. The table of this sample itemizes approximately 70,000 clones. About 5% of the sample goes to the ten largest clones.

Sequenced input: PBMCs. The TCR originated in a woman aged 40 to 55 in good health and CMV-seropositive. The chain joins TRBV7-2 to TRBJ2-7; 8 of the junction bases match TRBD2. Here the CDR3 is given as CASSPGGGGVYEQYF. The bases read TGTGCCAGCAGCCCGGGGGGGGGCGGGGTTTACGAGCAGTACTTC. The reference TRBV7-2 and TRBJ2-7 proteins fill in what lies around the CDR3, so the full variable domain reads GAGVSQSPSNKVTEKGKDVELRCDPISGHTALYWYRQSLGQGLEFLIYFQGNSAPDKSGLPSDRFSAERTGGSVSTLTIQRTQQEDSAVYLCASSPGGGGVYEQYFGPGTRLTVT.